The clone carrying this TCR beta chain was detected ten times or more. The antigen is undetermined. TCRdb redid the calling of the multiplex PCR reads with MiXCR, one entry per CDR3 protein. In the table there are fewer than 200,000 distinct CDR3 sequences, 30% to 35% of which are singletons. This specimen comes from a study of breast tumors, draining lymph nodes, adjacent tissues. Findings and caveats of the study: Findings are consistent with lymph node origin and intratumoral expansion of most tumor T cells. Compared with lymph nodes, tumors were less diverse; compared with nontumor tissue, more. Data only fit, rather than demonstrated, lymph node origin of most tumor T cells.

Samples came from axillary lymph nodes draining the breast cancer. Germline CDR1 and CDR2: SGHTA and FQGNSA. The CDR3 is made up of 14 amino acids. The V gene lost 1 base and the J gene lost 0 bases, with 7 bases spanning the gap. The receptor comes from a female donor with breast cancer. Some clones in this sample may be carry-over from other donors' samples. Sequenced: axillary lymph node tissue. This chain joins TRBV7-2 and TRBJ2-7, with D perhaps matching TRBD1 (5 bases). As DNA, the CDR3 is TGTGCCAGCAGCTTAGTAACAGGCTCCTACGAGCAGTACTTC. Protein product: CASSLVTGSYEQYF.